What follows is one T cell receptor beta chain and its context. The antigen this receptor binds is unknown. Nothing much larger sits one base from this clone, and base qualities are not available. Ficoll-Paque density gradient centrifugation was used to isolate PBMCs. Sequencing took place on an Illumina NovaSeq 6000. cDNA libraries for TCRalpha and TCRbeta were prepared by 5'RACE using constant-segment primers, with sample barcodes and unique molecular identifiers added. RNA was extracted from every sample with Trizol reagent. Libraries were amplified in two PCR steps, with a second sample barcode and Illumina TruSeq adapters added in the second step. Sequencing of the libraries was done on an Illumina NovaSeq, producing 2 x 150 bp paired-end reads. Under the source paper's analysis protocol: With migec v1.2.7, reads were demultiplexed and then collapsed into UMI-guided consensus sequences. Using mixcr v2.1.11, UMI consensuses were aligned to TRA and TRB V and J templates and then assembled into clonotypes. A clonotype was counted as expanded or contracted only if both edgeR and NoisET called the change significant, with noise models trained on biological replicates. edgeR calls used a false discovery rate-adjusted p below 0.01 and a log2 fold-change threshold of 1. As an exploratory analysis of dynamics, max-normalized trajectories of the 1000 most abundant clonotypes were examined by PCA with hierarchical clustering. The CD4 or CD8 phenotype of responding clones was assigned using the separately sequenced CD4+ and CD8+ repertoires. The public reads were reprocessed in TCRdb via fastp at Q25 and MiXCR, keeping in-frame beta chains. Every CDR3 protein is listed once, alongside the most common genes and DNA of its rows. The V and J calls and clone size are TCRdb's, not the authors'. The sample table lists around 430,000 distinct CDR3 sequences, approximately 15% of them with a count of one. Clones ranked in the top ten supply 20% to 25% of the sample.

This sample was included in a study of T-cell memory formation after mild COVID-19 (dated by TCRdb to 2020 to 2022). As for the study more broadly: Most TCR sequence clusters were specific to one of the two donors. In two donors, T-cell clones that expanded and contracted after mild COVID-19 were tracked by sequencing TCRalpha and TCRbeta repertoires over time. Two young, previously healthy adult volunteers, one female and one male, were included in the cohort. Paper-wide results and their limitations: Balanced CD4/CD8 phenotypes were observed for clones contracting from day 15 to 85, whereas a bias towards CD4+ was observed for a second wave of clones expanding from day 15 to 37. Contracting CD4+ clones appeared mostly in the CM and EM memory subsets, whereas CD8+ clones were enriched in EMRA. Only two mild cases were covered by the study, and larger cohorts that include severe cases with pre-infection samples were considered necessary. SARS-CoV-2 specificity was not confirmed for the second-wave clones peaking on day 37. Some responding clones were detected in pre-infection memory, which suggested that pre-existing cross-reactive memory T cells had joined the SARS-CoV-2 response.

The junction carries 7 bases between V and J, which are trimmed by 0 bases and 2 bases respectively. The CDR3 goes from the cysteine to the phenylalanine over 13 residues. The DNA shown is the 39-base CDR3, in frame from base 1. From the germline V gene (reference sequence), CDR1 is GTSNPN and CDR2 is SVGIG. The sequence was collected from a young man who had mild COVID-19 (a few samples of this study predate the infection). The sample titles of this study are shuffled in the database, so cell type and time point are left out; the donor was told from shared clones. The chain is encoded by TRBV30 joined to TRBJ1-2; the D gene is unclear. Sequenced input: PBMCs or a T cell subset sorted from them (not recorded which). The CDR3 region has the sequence CAWSVTENYGYTF. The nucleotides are TGTGCCTGGAGTGTAACGGAAAACTATGGCTACACCTTC.